This T cell receptor (beta chain) was captured in a study of OX40 agonist ivuxolimab in advanced cancers. Study information: Intravenous ivuxolimab was administered to patients every 2 weeks at 0.01 to 10 mg/kg.

TCRdb's table, derived via immunoSEQ multiplex PCR, lists solely in-frame clones and lacks some. The repertoire holds about 46,000 clones, with 65% to 85% as singletons. Samples of blood were obtained at baseline, on cycle 4 day 1, and on cycle 7 day 1. The CDR3 has 15 amino acids. The germline V gene encodes CDR1 SGHAT and CDR2 FQNNGV. Trimming took 3 bases from V and 1 from J, leaving 12 bases between them. The chain is built from TRBV11-2 and TRBJ1-1, with D possibly being TRBD1 (6 bases). Sequencing used CD4+ or CD8+ T cells sorted from blood, obtained in a trial of the OX40 agonist ivuxolimab. The clonotype was recovered from an adult with an advanced solid tumor such as melanoma, head and neck, liver or kidney cancer. The CDR3 protein is CASSFGGAGNTEAFF. For the CDR3, the DNA is TGTGCCAGCAGCTTCGGGGGCGCTGGGAACACTGAAGCTTTCTTT.